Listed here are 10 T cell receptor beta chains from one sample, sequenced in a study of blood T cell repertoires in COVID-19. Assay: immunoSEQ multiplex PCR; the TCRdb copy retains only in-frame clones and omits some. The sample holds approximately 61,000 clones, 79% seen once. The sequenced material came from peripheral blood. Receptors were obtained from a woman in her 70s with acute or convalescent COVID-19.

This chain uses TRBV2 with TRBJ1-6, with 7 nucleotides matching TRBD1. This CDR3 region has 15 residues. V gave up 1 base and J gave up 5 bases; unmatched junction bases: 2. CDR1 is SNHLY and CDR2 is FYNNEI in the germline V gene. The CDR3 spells CASSEGQGDNSPLHF. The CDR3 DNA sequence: TGTGCCAGCAGTGAAGGACAGGGAGATAATTCACCCCTCCACTTT.

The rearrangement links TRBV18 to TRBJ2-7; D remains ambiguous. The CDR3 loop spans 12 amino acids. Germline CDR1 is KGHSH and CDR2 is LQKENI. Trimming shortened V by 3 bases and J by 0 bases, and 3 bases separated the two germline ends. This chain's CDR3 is CASSPLSYEQYF. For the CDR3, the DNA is TGTGCCAGCTCACCTCTCTCCTACGAGCAGTACTTC.

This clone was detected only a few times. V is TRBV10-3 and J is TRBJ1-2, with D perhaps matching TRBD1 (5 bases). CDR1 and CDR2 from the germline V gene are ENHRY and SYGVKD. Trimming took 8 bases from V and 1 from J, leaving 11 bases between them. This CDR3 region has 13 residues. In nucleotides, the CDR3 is TGTGCCATCGGCGGGGCAGATAACTATGGCTACACCTTC. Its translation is CAIGGADNYGYTF.

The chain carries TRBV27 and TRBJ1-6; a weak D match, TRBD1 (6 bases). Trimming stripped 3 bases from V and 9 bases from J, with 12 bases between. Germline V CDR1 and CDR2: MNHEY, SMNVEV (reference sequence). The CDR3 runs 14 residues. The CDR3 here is CASSFQGSRSPLHF. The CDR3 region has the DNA TGTGCCAGCAGTTTCCAGGGGTCGCGTTCACCCCTCCACTTT.

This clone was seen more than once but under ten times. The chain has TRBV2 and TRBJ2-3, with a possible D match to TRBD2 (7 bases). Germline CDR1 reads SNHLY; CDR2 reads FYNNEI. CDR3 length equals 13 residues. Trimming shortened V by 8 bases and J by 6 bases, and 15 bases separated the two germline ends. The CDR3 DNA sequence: TGTGCCAGCCTAGGGGGGGGATTTGATACGCAGTATTTT. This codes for CASLGGGFDTQYF.

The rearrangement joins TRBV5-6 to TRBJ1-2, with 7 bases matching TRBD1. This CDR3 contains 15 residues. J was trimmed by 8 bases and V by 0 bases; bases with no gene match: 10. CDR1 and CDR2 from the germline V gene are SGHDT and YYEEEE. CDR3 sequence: CASSLAPTGYGGYTF. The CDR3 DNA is TGTGCCAGCAGCTTGGCCCCGACAGGGTATGGAGGCTACACCTTC.

The DNA of the CDR3 is TGTGCCAGCAGCCAAGACGCCGGGTACGAGCAGTACTTC. Protein: CASSQDAGYEQYF. This chain uses TRBV14 with TRBJ2-7; D not resolved. Germline V CDR1 and CDR2: SGHDN, FVKESK. The germline V and J ends were trimmed by 0 bases and 4 bases, with 7 bases remaining between them. The length of the CDR3 is 13 residues.

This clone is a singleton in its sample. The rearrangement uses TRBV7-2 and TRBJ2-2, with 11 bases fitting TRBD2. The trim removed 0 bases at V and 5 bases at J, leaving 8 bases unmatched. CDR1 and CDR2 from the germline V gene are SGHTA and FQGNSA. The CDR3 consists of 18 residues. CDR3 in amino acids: CASSLAPPSGGSTGELFF. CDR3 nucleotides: TGTGCCAGCAGCTTAGCCCCCCCTAGCGGGGGGAGTACCGGGGAGCTGTTTTTT.

In nucleotides, the CDR3 is TGTGCCACAGGAACAGGGGGCATAGGCACCGGGGAGCTGTTTTTT. Translation gives CATGTGGIGTGELFF. This chain joins TRBV6-6 and TRBJ2-2; 9 bases are shared with TRBD1. V lost 10 bases and J lost 4; bases outside the gene matches: 10. This CDR3 is 15 amino acids long. The germline V gene encodes CDR1 MNHNY and CDR2 SVGAGI (reference sequence).

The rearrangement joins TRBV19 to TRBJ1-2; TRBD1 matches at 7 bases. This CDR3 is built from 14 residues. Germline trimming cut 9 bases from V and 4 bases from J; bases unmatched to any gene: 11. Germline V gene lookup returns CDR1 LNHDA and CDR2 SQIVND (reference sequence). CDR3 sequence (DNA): TGTGCCAGCATAAAACCGGGACAGCGCTATGGCTACACCTTC. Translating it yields CASIKPGQRYGYTF.